Presented here are 14 T cell receptor beta chains from one specimen sequenced in a study of cytomegalovirus exposure and HLA in healthy donors. With 60 Vbeta and 13 Jbeta primers, the PCR was carried out. Sequencing was performed with immunoSEQ multiplex PCR; in TCRdb, only in-frame clones are kept and a portion is missing. This listing includes under 120,000 clones. The material sequenced was PBMCs. All receptors come from a man aged 50 to 60 in good health and CMV-seronegative.

The V gene is TRBV4-3, the J gene TRBJ1-5; no firm D call. There are 16 residues in the CDR3. The V and J ends lost 0 bases and 5 bases respectively, with 14 bases between them. Germline V gene sequence: CDR1 LGHNA, CDR2 YSLEER. The CDR3 sequence is CASSQDYGGLYQPQHF. In DNA form, the CDR3 reads TGCGCCAGCAGCCAAGATTATGGAGGGCTCTATCAGCCCCAGCATTTT.

In DNA, the CDR3 is TGCGCCAGCAGCCAAGGTGCGGGGGGGAGCACAGATACGCAGTATTTT. Amino acid sequence: CASSQGAGGSTDTQYF. The rearrangement uses TRBV4-3 and TRBJ2-3; 9 bases line up with TRBD2. This CDR3 comprises 16 residues. With 1 base clipped from V and 0 bases from J, the junction kept 2 bases outside the gene matches. CDR1 is LGHNA, CDR2 YSLEER, per germline.

The chain uses TRBV2 and TRBJ1-3; D gene uncertain. Germline V CDR1 and CDR2: SNHLY, FYNNEI. Trimming took 2 bases from V and 0 from J, leaving 5 bases between them. The CDR3 covers 14 residues. For the CDR3, the DNA is TGTGCCAGCAGTGAACAGATCTCTGGAAACACCATATATTTT. Its protein product is CASSEQISGNTIYF.

The rearrangement joins TRBV29-1 to TRBJ1-4, with D uncertain. Germline V CDR1 and CDR2: SQVTM, ANQGSEA. Trimming cost V 7 bases and J 2 bases, with 14 bases left between them. The CDR3 runs to 14 residues. The CDR3 DNA is TGCAGCGCCCTTCGGGGAGTGACTAATGAAAAACTGTTTTTT. Its translation is CSALRGVTNEKLFF. Drawing the rest from reference TRBV29-1 and TRBJ1-4, the complete variable domain is SAVISQKPSRDICQRGTSLTIQCQVDSQVTMMFWYRQQPGQSLTLIATANQGSEATYESGFVIDKFPISRPNLTFSTLTVSNMSPEDSSIYLCSALRGVTNEKLFFGSGTQLSVL.

In the case of this clone: One junction end disagrees with the germline gene, perhaps due to a read error. The chain recombines TRBV18 with TRBJ2-7; 10 bases agree with TRBD2. CDR1 is KGHSH, CDR2 LQKENI, per germline. This CDR3 has 16 amino acids. In nucleotides, the CDR3 is TGTGCCAGCTCCCCACTAGCGGGGAGCTCCGGGGGGGAGCAGTACTTC. Protein sequence: CASSPLAGSSGGEQYF.

For the CDR3, the DNA is TGTGCCAGCAGACCGACATGGGGAGACACCGGGGAGCTGTTTTTT. Amino acid sequence: CASRPTWGDTGELFF. V and J are TRBV6-5 and TRBJ2-2; maybe TRBD2 (5 bases). Germline values: CDR1 MNHEY, CDR2 SVGAGI. The CDR3 length is 15 residues. V lost 6 bases, J lost 3 bases, and 14 bases lay in between.

This chain connects TRBV27 to TRBJ2-1; the D gene is possibly TRBD1 (6 bases). The CDR3 extends over 16 amino acids. Germline CDR1 and CDR2: MNHEY and SMNVEV (reference sequence). Trimming cost V 6 bases and J 0 bases, with 15 bases left between them. The CDR3: CASSPLQGPSYNEQFF. CDR3 coding DNA: TGTGCCAGCAGCCCCCTACAGGGTCCCTCCTACAATGAGCAGTTCTTC.

The V gene is TRBV29-1, the J gene TRBJ2-5, with D unresolved. CDR1 SQVTM and CDR2 ANQGSEA come from the germline V gene. Trimming took 1 base from V and 7 from J, leaving 13 bases between them. This CDR3 contains 13 residues. CDR3 nucleotide sequence: TGCAGCGTTGAAGCCGCTCTACGAGGGACCCAGTACTTC. Encoded protein: CSVEAALRGTQYF.

CDR3 in DNA: TGTGCCAGCAGCCGGGATCCAACCGAGCAGTACTTC. This encodes CASSRDPTEQYF. This rearrangement joins TRBV5-6 to TRBJ2-7; possibly TRBD2 for D (5 bases). Germline CDR1 is SGHDT and CDR2 is YYEEEE. The V gene lost 4 bases and the J gene lost 6 bases, with 11 bases spanning the gap. The CDR3 spans 12 residues.

The J gene is TRBJ2-7, the V gene TRBV18; D gene ambiguous. The V end lost 2 bases, the J end lost 0 bases, and 11 bases lay between the germline ends. The CDR3 sequence is 15 residues long. CDR1 is KGHSH, CDR2 LQKENI, per germline. The chain's CDR3 is CASSPVVGSSYEQYF. In DNA form, the CDR3 reads TGTGCCAGCTCACCAGTGGTTGGTAGCTCCTACGAGCAGTACTTC. Full variable domain (remainder filled in from reference TRBV18 and TRBJ2-7): NAGVMQNPRHLVRRRGQEARLRCSPMKGHSHVYWYRQLPEEGLKFMVYLQKENIIDESGMPKERFSAEFPKEGPSILRIQQVVRGDSAAYFCASSPVVGSSYEQYFGPGTRLTVT.

This sequence joins TRBV29-1 and TRBJ1-5, with 9 bases aligning to TRBD1. The CDR3 loop spans 17 amino acids. V trimming: 4 bases; J trimming: 0 bases; junction bases outside the gene matches: 10. In germline, CDR1 is SQVTM, CDR2 ANQGSEA. The CDR3 loop reads CSVVVGQGTNSNQPQHF. For the CDR3, the DNA is TGCAGCGTTGTTGTTGGACAGGGGACTAATAGCAATCAGCCCCAGCATTTT.

The V call is TRBV6-5, the J call TRBJ2-2, with a weak D call TRBD2 (6 bases). CDR1 MNHEY and CDR2 SVGAGI come from the germline V gene. The CDR3 has 16 amino acids. Deletions cut 2 bases from V and 0 bases from J, with 10 bases between. The CDR3 DNA reads TGTGCCAGCAGTTACGTCGGAGGGGCGAACACCGGGGAGCTGTTTTTT. It encodes CASSYVGGANTGELFF.

The V and J genes are TRBV2 and TRBJ2-1; 12 bases map to TRBD2. J gave up 6 bases and V 4 bases, and 7 bases lay outside the gene matches. This CDR3 contains 16 residues. Germline V lookup: CDR1 SNHLY, CDR2 FYNNEI. CDR3 DNA: TGTGCCAGCAGTGCGAGTAGGACTAGCGGGGTCAATGAGCAGTTCTTC. Translating gives CASSASRTSGVNEQFF.

The rearrangement links TRBV10-3 to TRBJ2-2, with D uncertain. The CDR3 length is 12 residues. Trimming left V 6 bases short and J 6 bases short, with 8 bases between. Germline values: CDR1 ENHRY, CDR2 SYGVKD. CDR3 nucleotide sequence: TGTGCCATCAGCGGAGTTGCCGGGGAGCTGTTTTTT. It encodes CAISGVAGELFF.